This TCR beta chain was observed in a study of T cell changes during pregnancy in multiple sclerosis. There are many counts of this clone. The CDR3 runs 14 residues. With 0 bases removed from V and 13 bases from J, the gap between germline ends came to 18 bases. Germline V gives CDR1 SGDLS, CDR2 YYNGEE. Method: immunoSEQ multiplex PCR; TCRdb's copy keeps in-frame clones and lacks some. This table holds approximately 30,000 clones, approximately 91% found once. The source of this sequence is a female donor with multiple sclerosis, enrolled in a pregnancy study. The chain combines TRBV9 with TRBJ2-3; no reliable D call. The material sequenced was CD8+ T cells from peripheral blood mononuclear cells, taken in the second trimester of pregnancy. The CDR3 DNA is TGTGCCAGCAGCGTAGCCCTTAGCTTAACCCCCGAGTATTTT. Protein: CASSVALSLTPEYF.